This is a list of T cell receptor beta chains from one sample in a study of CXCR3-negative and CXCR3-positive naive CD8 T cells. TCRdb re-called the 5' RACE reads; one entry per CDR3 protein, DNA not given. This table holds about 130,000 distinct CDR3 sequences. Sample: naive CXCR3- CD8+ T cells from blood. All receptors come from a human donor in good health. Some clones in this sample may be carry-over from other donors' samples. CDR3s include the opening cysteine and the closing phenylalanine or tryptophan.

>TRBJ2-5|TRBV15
CATSRGLAGSLWETQYF
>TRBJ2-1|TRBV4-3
CASSSGFLKKVSYNEQFF
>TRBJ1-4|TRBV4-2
CASSRDMDEKLFF
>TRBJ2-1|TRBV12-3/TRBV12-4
CASSLRGASSNEQFF
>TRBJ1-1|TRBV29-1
CSVFQGVTEAFF
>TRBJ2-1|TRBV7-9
CASSPFLGAGEPNEQFF
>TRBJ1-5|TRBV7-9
CASSTSDRESNQPQHF
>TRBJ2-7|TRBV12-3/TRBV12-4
CASSKYRRSEQYF
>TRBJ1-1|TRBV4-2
CASSQDETGGRYTEAFF
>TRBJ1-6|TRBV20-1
CSARTGAGYNSPLHF
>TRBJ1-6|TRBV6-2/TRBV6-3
CASSYSDAASPLHF
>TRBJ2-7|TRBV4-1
CASSQVWSDSYEQYF
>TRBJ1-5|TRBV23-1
CASSQCIDQPQHF
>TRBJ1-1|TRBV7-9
CASSSPRLGRWGTEAFF
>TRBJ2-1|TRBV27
CASSLRGSSYNEQFF
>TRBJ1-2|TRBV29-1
CSADPREPWYGYTF
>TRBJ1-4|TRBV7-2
CASSPYVDLTRDEKLFF
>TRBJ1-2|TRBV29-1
CSVEPPNRDSYTF
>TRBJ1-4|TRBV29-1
CSVELEPNEKLFF
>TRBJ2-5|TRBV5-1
CASSLDAEETQYF
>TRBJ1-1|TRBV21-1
CASRTGGTEAFF
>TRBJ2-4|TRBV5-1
CASSPGEGDIQYF
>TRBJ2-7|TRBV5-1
CASSLDSLYSYEQYF